Shown below are 8 T cell receptor beta chains from a single sample sequenced in a study of control samples from healthy donors and cancer patients (dated by TCRdb to 2018 to 2020). The method behind the library was the immunoSEQ multiplex PCR assay. The clones in this table, taken by TCRdb from immuneACCESS, are in-frame only. Not every clone is retained; where verified, under half of the shortfall comes from an unresolved V gene, and the cause of the rest is unknown. The sample has 100,000 to 150,000 clones on record, about 88% of them singletons. The ten largest clones add up to around 1.8% of the sample. Material: blood. These receptors originate from a man aged 18 to 35 in good health.

This sequence joins TRBV4-3 and TRBJ2-1; D unclear. V was trimmed by 0 bases and J by 3 bases, leaving 3 bases between them. There are 13 residues in the CDR3. Germline values: CDR1 LGHNA, CDR2 YSLEER. In DNA form, the CDR3 reads TGCGCCAGCAGCCAAGACGACTACAATGAGCAGTTCTTC. Protein sequence: CASSQDDYNEQFF.

The CDR3 loop is CASSQVDLAAQHF. The CDR3 nucleotides are TGCGCCAGCAGCCAAGTAGACCTCGCGGCCCAGCATTTT. The chain combines TRBV4-1 with TRBJ1-5; D not resolved. V was trimmed by 1 base and J by 11 bases, leaving 12 bases between them. The CDR3 extends over 13 amino acids. CDR1 MGHRA and CDR2 YSYEKL come from the germline V gene.

V is TRBV10-2 and J is TRBJ2-1; 7 bases map to TRBD2. The CDR3 is 13 amino acids. Germline trimming cut 7 bases from V and 3 bases from J; bases unmatched to any gene: 3. The germline V gene has CDR1 WSHSY and CDR2 SAAADI. The CDR3 sequence is CASIGGSYNEQFF. The CDR3 DNA reads as TGCGCCAGCATCGGGGGGAGCTACAATGAGCAGTTCTTC.

This chain connects TRBV18 to TRBJ1-6, with unresolved D. The CDR3 totals 15 residues. Germline V gene data show CDR1 as KGHSH and CDR2 as LQKENI. Trimming left V 3 bases short and J 7 bases short, with 13 bases between. The CDR3 DNA follows: TGTGCCAGCTCACCCGGTGGCCTCTCAAATTCACCCCTCCACTTT. Its protein product is CASSPGGLSNSPLHF.

The V and J genes are TRBV5-1 and TRBJ2-3, with D perhaps TRBD2 (5 bases). CDR1 and CDR2 from the germline V gene are SGHRS and YFSETQ. The V end lost 4 bases, the J end lost 0 bases, and 9 bases lay between the germline ends. The CDR3 extends over 14 amino acids. As DNA, the CDR3 is TGCGCCAGCAGCACGCGGGTTAGCACAGATACGCAGTATTTT. This gives the protein CASSTRVSTDTQYF.

V gene TRBV25-1 combines with J gene TRBJ1-2; no definite D call. This CDR3 spans 10 amino acids. Germline CDR1 reads MGHDK; CDR2 reads SYGVNS. V was clipped by 9 bases and J by 3 bases, with 5 bases between them. The CDR3 protein is CARPHYGYTF. The CDR3 bases are TGTGCCAGGCCTCACTATGGCTACACCTTC.

The genes are TRBV30 and TRBJ2-3; D not resolved. The length of the CDR3 is 13 residues. V was cut by 3 bases and J by 3 bases, with 10 bases left in between. Germline loops: CDR1 GTSNPN, CDR2 SVGIG (reference sequence). DNA for the CDR3: TGTGCCTGGAGAGGGTCCTTTACAGATACGCAGTATTTT. Translation: CAWRGSFTDTQYF.

J is TRBJ2-5 and V is TRBV19; D remains unclear. The germline V gene encodes CDR1 LNHDA and CDR2 SQIVND (reference sequence). This CDR3 is 11 amino acids long. Deletions cut 5 bases from V and 5 bases from J, with 6 bases between. In DNA, the CDR3 is TGTGCCAGTAGTTTCAGTGAGACCCAGTACTTC. It is translated as CASSFSETQYF.